One and the same sample provided the 32 T cell receptor beta chains below, sequenced in a study of CD8+ T cells in alopecia areata. RNA was isolated and reverse transcribed to cDNA, the sequencing template. Using immunoSEQ multiplex PCR, the repertoire was profiled, and TCRdb retains in-frame clones only, with some absent. Here the sample spans 180,000 or so clones, 67% being singletons. The sequencing here drew on CD8+ T cells sorted from blood, taken at week 0. The receptors shown here come from a human donor with alopecia areata.

The chain recombines TRBV11-1 with TRBJ1-2; TRBD1 is a possible D gene (5 bases). V lost 8 bases and J lost 2, with 12 bases in between. CDR3 length: 13 amino acids. Germline V gene sequence: CDR1 SGHAT, CDR2 FQDESV (reference sequence). The CDR3 is CASQGGSNYGYTF. The CDR3 DNA reads as TGTGCCAGCCAGGGCGGGAGCAACTATGGCTACACCTTC.

J is TRBJ2-7 and V is TRBV10-3, with D perhaps given as TRBD1 or TRBD2 (5 bases each). This CDR3 has 12 amino acids. Trimming pared 6 bases from V and 6 bases from J, leaving 12 bases between. Germline loops: CDR1 ENHRY, CDR2 SYGVKD. Here the CDR3 DNA reads TGTGCCATCAGGGGACCGGCACTCGAGCAGTACTTC. Amino acid sequence: CAIRGPALEQYF.

J is TRBJ1-1 and V is TRBV5-6; D remains unclear. The V and J ends lost 1 base and 1 base respectively, with 14 bases between them. Looked up from germline, CDR1 is SGHDT and CDR2 is YYEEEE. The CDR3 length is 16 residues. The CDR3 is CASSLSYLAGNTEAFF. The CDR3 DNA is TGTGCCAGCAGCTTGTCTTACTTAGCGGGGAACACTGAAGCTTTCTTT.

The J gene is TRBJ1-2, the V gene TRBV25-1; D gene ambiguous. V lost 4 bases, J lost 4 bases, and 16 bases lay in between. CDR3 length: 15 amino acids. The germline gives CDR1 MGHDK, CDR2 SYGVNS. The CDR3 loop is CASSGLDGTGYGYTF. The CDR3 DNA is TGTGCCAGCAGTGGCCTGGACGGTACGGGCTATGGCTACACCTTC.

The chain links TRBV30 to TRBJ2-1; TRBD1 aligns across 7 bases. CDR3 length: 13 residues. The V gene's germline CDR1 is GTSNPN and CDR2 SVGIG (reference sequence). This CDR3 reads CAVGTDSYNEQFF. CDR3 DNA sequence: TGTGCGGTCGGGACAGACTCCTACAATGAGCAGTTCTTC. The whole variable domain, filled in from reference TRBV30 and TRBJ2-1, reads SQTIHQWPATLVQPVGSPLSLECTVEGTSNPNLYWYRQAAGRGLQLLFYSVGIGQISSEVPQNLSASRPQDRQFILSSKKLLLSDSGFYLCAVGTDSYNEQFFGPGTRLTVL.

There are a few counts of this clone. V and J are TRBV7-9 and TRBJ1-3, with D unclear. Per the germline V gene, CDR1 is SEHNR and CDR2 is FQNEAQ (reference sequence). This CDR3 comprises 16 residues. Trimming cost V 2 bases and J 0 bases, with 11 bases left between them. The CDR3 sequence: CASSLLQVSSGNTIYF. For the CDR3, the DNA is TGTGCCAGCAGCTTACTTCAGGTGTCCTCTGGAAACACCATATATTTT. The full variable domain, completed using reference TRBV7-9 and TRBJ1-3, is DTGVSQNPRHKITKRGQNVTFRCDPISEHNRLYWYRQTLGQGPEFLTYFQNEAQLEKSRLLSDRFSAERPKGSFSTLEIQRTEQGDSAMYLCASSLLQVSSGNTIYFGEGSWLTVV.

This clone has more than one count but fewer than ten. The chain recombines TRBV18 with TRBJ2-1; D remains ambiguous. Trimming removed 0 bases from V and 0 bases from J, with 9 bases in between. Germline CDR1 and CDR2: KGHSH and LQKENI. This CDR3 has 16 residues. The DNA of the CDR3 is TGTGCCAGCTCACCACCGCGACTCCGCTCCTACAATGAGCAGTTCTTC. This codes for CASSPPRLRSYNEQFF. The variable domain in full, completed from reference TRBV18 and TRBJ2-1, reads NAGVMQNPRHLVRRRGQEARLRCSPMKGHSHVYWYRQLPEEGLKFMVYLQKENIIDESGMPKERFSAEFPKEGPSILRIQQVVRGDSAAYFCASSPPRLRSYNEQFFGPGTRLTVL.

V and J are TRBV5-6 and TRBJ2-1; D remains ambiguous. The CDR3 has 11 amino acids. Germline V lookup: CDR1 SGHDT, CDR2 YYEEEE. V was pared by 7 bases and J by 8 bases, with 10 bases between. This CDR3 is CASEVRDEQFF. As DNA, the CDR3 is TGTGCCAGCGAAGTAAGGGATGAGCAGTTCTTC.

The J gene is TRBJ2-5, the V gene TRBV27, with TRBD2 identical over 8 bases. V gave up 6 bases and J gave up 5 bases; unmatched junction bases: 2. Germline CDR1 MNHEY, CDR2 SMNVEV (reference sequence). The CDR3 is 12 amino acids. The CDR3 DNA is TGTGCCAGCAGGGGACTAGAGGAGACCCAGTACTTC. It codes for CASRGLEETQYF.

The V call is TRBV2, the J call TRBJ1-5; D perhaps matches TRBD1 (5 bases). V dropped 5 bases and J dropped 0 bases, with 20 bases sitting between them. Germline values: CDR1 SNHLY, CDR2 FYNNEI. CDR3 length: 18 residues. CDR3 DNA: TGTGCCAGCAGTACAACAGGTTTTCGGTCGGATAGCAATCAGCCCCAGCATTTT. Its translation is CASSTTGFRSDSNQPQHF.

This chain links TRBV5-1 with TRBJ1-1, with D possibly being TRBD1 (6 bases). The V end lost 2 bases, the J end lost 6 bases, and 20 bases lay between the germline ends. This CDR3 is 16 amino acids long. Germline V gene data show CDR1 as SGHRS and CDR2 as YFSETQ. The CDR3 protein is CASSFDNRAWGSEAFF. Written as DNA, the CDR3 is TGCGCCAGCAGCTTCGATAACAGGGCTTGGGGGTCTGAAGCTTTCTTT.

A few counts support this clone. CDR3 sequence: CASSPVAFTETQYF. The CDR3 DNA follows: TGTGCCAGCAGCCCGGTGGCATTTACGGAGACCCAGTACTTC. V and J are TRBV7-9 and TRBJ2-5; D ambiguous. Germline V gene sequence: CDR1 SEHNR, CDR2 FQNEAQ (reference sequence). Trimming shortened V by 5 bases and J by 5 bases, and 15 bases separated the two germline ends. The CDR3 loop spans 14 amino acids.

The count of this clone is one. V is TRBV29-1 and J is TRBJ2-3; perhaps TRBD1 as D (5 bases). The germline V and J ends were trimmed by 5 bases and 4 bases, with 13 bases remaining between them. The CDR3 is 13 amino acids. CDR1 is SQVTM, CDR2 ANQGSEA, per germline. CDR3 loop: CSVSDSFADTQYF. DNA for the CDR3: TGCAGCGTTTCCGACAGTTTCGCAGATACGCAGTATTTT.

This sequence joins TRBV30 and TRBJ2-1; 8 bases are shared with TRBD1. CDR3 length equals 16 residues. Unmatched junction bases numbered 9, after V lost 3 bases and J lost 2 bases. The germline gives CDR1 GTSNPN, CDR2 SVGIG (reference sequence). CDR3 nucleotides: TGTGCCTGGAGGGGCCGACAGGGGAGGCCCTACAATGAGCAGTTCTTC. Its translation is CAWRGRQGRPYNEQFF.

The chain links TRBV2 to TRBJ2-7; TRBD2 is a possible D gene (6 bases). CDR3 size: 13 residues. The germline V and J ends were trimmed by 7 bases and 1 base, with 11 bases remaining between them. CDR1 is SNHLY, CDR2 FYNNEI, per germline. CDR3 in DNA: TGTGCCAGCACACGGGGGATGTCCTACGAGCAGTACTTC. The encoded protein is CASTRGMSYEQYF.

The rearrangement joins TRBV27 to TRBJ1-1; D remains unclear. Germline assignment: CDR1 MNHEY and CDR2 SMNVEV (reference sequence). This CDR3 has 12 residues. Trimming removed 7 bases at V and 7 bases at J, with 13 bases between. The CDR3 loop reads CASMTGGIEAFF. For the CDR3, the DNA is TGTGCCAGCATGACGGGAGGGATTGAAGCTTTCTTT.

The count of this clone is one. The rearrangement links TRBV29-1 to TRBJ1-2; D perhaps matches TRBD1 (6 bases). Trimming left V 7 bases short and J 8 bases short, with 14 bases between. Germline CDR1 SQVTM, CDR2 ANQGSEA. The CDR3 length is 11 residues. Written as DNA, the CDR3 is TGCAGCGCGGGTCACAGGGAAGGCTACACCTTC. Translated: CSAGHREGYTF.

The chain joins TRBV20-1 to TRBJ2-2; D is undetermined. Trimming cost V 2 bases and J 7 bases, with 5 bases left between them. Germline lookup yields CDR1 DFQATT and CDR2 SNEGSKA (reference sequence). The CDR3 covers 11 residues. The CDR3 loop is CSARRSGELFF. The CDR3, as DNA: TGCAGTGCTAGACGTAGCGGGGAGCTGTTTTTT.

J is TRBJ1-6 and V is TRBV2, with D unresolved. Looked up from germline, CDR1 is SNHLY and CDR2 is FYNNEI. With 2 bases removed from V and 7 bases from J, the gap between germline ends came to 12 bases. This CDR3 contains 15 residues. The CDR3 spells CASSERAELNSPLHF. For the CDR3, the DNA is TGTGCCAGCAGTGAAAGGGCAGAACTAAATTCACCCCTCCACTTT.

The V call is TRBV7-3, the J call TRBJ2-6, with D perhaps matching TRBD1 or TRBD2 (5 bases each). The CDR3 is 17 residues long. V lost 5 bases and J 7 bases, leaving 21 bases between the germline ends. The germline V gene encodes CDR1 SGHTA and CDR2 FQGTGA. CDR3 bases: TGTGCCAGCAGCCTCCGGGGACGGGTCGAGAGCGCCAACGTCCTGACTTTC. Its protein product is CASSLRGRVESANVLTF.

This clone was seen a few times. The V gene is TRBV27, the J gene TRBJ2-7; TRBD1 is a possible D gene (6 bases). The CDR3 runs 13 residues. Per germline, CDR1 MNHEY and CDR2 SMNVEV (reference sequence). V was trimmed by 2 bases and J by 2 bases, leaving 7 bases between them. The CDR3 region has the DNA TGTGCCAGCAGTTTACGGGACACCTACGAGCAGTACTTC. Encoded protein: CASSLRDTYEQYF.

This chain joins TRBV6-5 and TRBJ1-2; D is uncertain. Per the germline V gene, CDR1 is MNHEY and CDR2 is SVGAGI. Trimming stripped 0 bases from V and 7 bases from J, with 9 bases between. The CDR3 is 13 amino acids. The CDR3 nucleotides are TGTGCCAGCAGTTACTCTGGGGATGGTGGCTACACCTTC. It translates to CASSYSGDGGYTF.

The gene calls are TRBV5-6 and TRBJ1-4; maybe TRBD1 (5 bases). The ends were cut back, 1 base at V and 6 bases at J, with 13 bases in the middle. Germline V CDR1 and CDR2: SGHDT, YYEEEE. The CDR3 consists of 15 residues. CDR3 sequence: CASSLSGVIDEKLFF. The CDR3 DNA reads TGTGCCAGCAGCTTGTCGGGGGTTATTGATGAAAAACTGTTTTTT.

The rearrangement joins TRBV7-9 to TRBJ1-5; TRBD1 agrees at 10 bases. Looked up from germline, CDR1 is SEHNR and CDR2 is FQNEAQ (reference sequence). With V trimmed by 5 bases and J by 2 bases, 3 bases remained unmatched. There are 15 residues in the CDR3. The CDR3: CASSRTGGGNQPQHF. The CDR3 DNA is TGTGCCAGCAGCCGGACAGGGGGAGGCAATCAGCCCCAGCATTTT.

The V call is TRBV29-1, the J call TRBJ2-1; either TRBD1 or TRBD2 may fit D (6 bases each). This CDR3 region has 17 residues. Germline V lookup: CDR1 SQVTM, CDR2 ANQGSEA. Trimming cost V 0 bases and J 0 bases, with 15 bases left between them. As DNA, the CDR3 is TGCAGCGTTGAAGATCAGGTAGGGGGGTACTCCTACAATGAGCAGTTCTTC. Translation gives CSVEDQVGGYSYNEQFF.

J is TRBJ2-3 and V is TRBV5-1; the D is unclear. V was shortened by 0 bases and J by 2 bases, with 4 bases between the two germline ends. Germline V gives CDR1 SGHRS, CDR2 YFSETQ. The CDR3 is 13 amino acids. CDR3 sequence: CASSLEITDTQYF. The CDR3 nucleotides read TGCGCCAGCAGCTTGGAAATCACAGATACGCAGTATTTT. Drawing the rest from reference TRBV5-1 and TRBJ2-3, the complete variable domain is KAGVTQTPRYLIKTRGQQVTLSCSPISGHRSVSWYQQTPGQGLQFLFEYFSETQRNKGNFPGRFSGRQFSNSRSEMNVSTLELGDSALYLCASSLEITDTQYFGPGTRLTVL.

V and J are TRBV27 and TRBJ1-2; tentatively, D is TRBD1 (6 bases). Germline V CDR1 and CDR2: MNHEY, SMNVEV (reference sequence). Trimming pared 2 bases from V and 4 bases from J, leaving 14 bases between. The CDR3 length is 15 residues. The CDR3 here is CASSLDGGRSYGYTF. In nucleotides, the CDR3 is TGTGCCAGCAGTTTAGACGGGGGGCGCAGCTATGGCTACACCTTC.

The chain is built from TRBV5-1 and TRBJ1-2; D perhaps matches TRBD1 (6 bases). Trimming pared 4 bases from V and 3 bases from J, leaving 10 bases between. There are 13 residues in the CDR3. CDR1 and CDR2 (germline): SGHRS, YFSETQ. The CDR3 sequence is CASSPNRDYGYTF. Written as DNA, the CDR3 is TGCGCCAGCAGCCCCAACAGGGACTATGGCTACACCTTC. The full variable domain, with the rest looked up from reference TRBV5-1 and TRBJ1-2, is KAGVTQTPRYLIKTRGQQVTLSCSPISGHRSVSWYQQTPGQGLQFLFEYFSETQRNKGNFPGRFSGRQFSNSRSEMNVSTLELGDSALYLCASSPNRDYGYTFGSGTRLTVV.

The chain joins TRBV27 to TRBJ1-2; TRBD1 is a possible D gene (5 bases). The CDR3 length is 14 residues. Germline CDR1 and CDR2: MNHEY and SMNVEV (reference sequence). Trimming cost V 3 bases and J 3 bases, with 11 bases left between them. CDR3 loop: CASSFGGSDYGYTF. The DNA of the CDR3 is TGTGCCAGCAGTTTCGGGGGATCGGACTATGGCTACACCTTC.

The V call is TRBV27, the J call TRBJ2-6; unclear D gene. Germline V CDR1 and CDR2: MNHEY, SMNVEV (reference sequence). The CDR3 runs 15 residues. V was shortened by 1 base and J by 1 base, with 5 bases between the two germline ends. CDR3 DNA sequence: TGTGCCAGCAGTTTATGTCCTTCTGGGGCCAACGTCCTGACTTTC. Its translation: CASSLCPSGANVLTF.

This clone appeared a few times. V is TRBV7-2 and J is TRBJ2-7; D gene ambiguous. CDR1 and CDR2 from the germline V gene are SGHTA and FQGNSA. Trimming stripped 1 base from V and 6 bases from J, with 16 bases between. This CDR3 comprises 15 residues. The CDR3 spells CASSLGRGKRAEQYF. The CDR3 DNA reads as TGTGCCAGCAGCTTAGGCCGAGGAAAAAGGGCCGAGCAGTACTTC.

The rearrangement joins TRBV5-1 to TRBJ1-1; D gene uncertain. The CDR3 consists of 12 residues. Deletions cut 7 bases from V and 1 base from J, with 8 bases between. Germline assignment: CDR1 SGHRS and CDR2 YFSETQ. In DNA form, the CDR3 reads TGCGCCAGCGGCGAGAAGAACACTGAAGCTTTCTTT. This gives the protein CASGEKNTEAFF.